The 19 T cell receptor beta chains below were found in one sample sequenced in a study of T cell responses to AZD1222 COVID-19 vaccine. The repertoire was sequenced with immunoSEQ multiplex PCR; TCRdb's copy has only in-frame clones and lacks some. The data hold 150,000 to 180,000 clones, with about 88% observed a single time. The source material was peripheral blood, sampled on day 0 of AZD1222 vaccination. The receptors were sampled from an adult in good health.

The rearrangement joins TRBV5-4 to TRBJ2-7; tentatively, D is TRBD2 (5 bases). The CDR3 sequence is 12 residues long. Germline loops: CDR1 SGHNT, CDR2 YYREEE (reference sequence). Between the trimmed V and J ends, which lost 1 base and 7 bases, there was a span of 9 bases. For the CDR3, the DNA is TGTGCCAGCAGCTTGCCACAGCGGGAGCAGTACTTC. It yields the protein CASSLPQREQYF.

The genes are TRBV2 and TRBJ1-5, with D tentatively TRBD1 (6 bases). Trimming removed 1 base from V and 6 bases from J, with 13 bases in between. There are 15 residues in the CDR3. CDR1 and CDR2 from the germline V gene are SNHLY and FYNNEI. The CDR3: CASSEDQGRRQPQHF. The CDR3 nucleotides read TGTGCCAGCAGTGAAGATCAGGGGAGGCGTCAGCCCCAGCATTTT.

V and J are TRBV9 and TRBJ2-2; the match to TRBD1 covers 7 bases. CDR1 is SGDLS, CDR2 YYNGEE, per germline. J gave up 4 bases and V 4 bases, and 7 bases lay outside the gene matches. CDR3 length: 15 residues. CDR3 in DNA: TGTGCCAGCAGCCTACAGGGGCGAGGCACCGGGGAGCTGTTTTTT. Translating it yields CASSLQGRGTGELFF.

The rearrangement links TRBV11-3 to TRBJ2-5; TRBD1 is a possible D gene (6 bases). Trimming took off 5 bases at V and 2 bases at J, with 12 bases between the two ends. Germline V gene sequence: CDR1 SGHNT, CDR2 YENEEA. The CDR3 is 14 residues long. The DNA of the CDR3 is TGTGCCAGCAGCAAAAACAGGGATCAAGAGACCCAGTACTTC. Its translation: CASSKNRDQETQYF.

The chain recombines TRBV7-8 with TRBJ2-1, with D perhaps matching TRBD1 (6 bases). The V gene's germline CDR1 is SGHVS and CDR2 FQNEAQ. CDR3 length equals 16 residues. The germline V and J ends were trimmed by 1 base and 2 bases, with 12 bases remaining between them. In nucleotides, the CDR3 is TGTGCCAGCAGCTTAGTCCTGGGGGCTACCTACAATGAGCAGTTCTTC. It specifies CASSLVLGATYNEQFF.

The chain employs TRBV19 and TRBJ1-4; D perhaps matches TRBD1 (5 bases). CDR1 and CDR2 from the germline V gene are LNHDA and SQIVND (reference sequence). The V end lost 6 bases, the J end lost 4 bases, and 15 bases lay between the germline ends. The CDR3 has 15 amino acids. CDR3 residues: CASSSPRGNNEKLFF. Here the CDR3 DNA reads TGTGCCAGTAGCTCCCCACGGGGGAATAATGAAAAACTGTTTTTT.

The chain combines TRBV4-2 with TRBJ1-2; 8 bases map to TRBD1. Germline assignment: CDR1 LGHNA and CDR2 YNFKEQ. J gave up 4 bases and V 4 bases, and 8 bases lay outside the gene matches. This CDR3 spans 15 amino acids. CDR3 sequence (DNA): TGTGCCAGCAGCCCCCTTCAGCAGGGGGCCTATGGCTACACCTTC. It yields the protein CASSPLQQGAYGYTF.

V and J are TRBV7-2 and TRBJ2-2; D is ambiguous. V dropped 5 bases and J dropped 0 bases, with 7 bases sitting between them. The V gene's germline CDR1 is SGHTA and CDR2 FQGNSA. CDR3 size: 14 residues. The chain's CDR3 is CASSLPPNTGELFF. For the CDR3, the DNA is TGTGCCAGCAGCCTACCACCGAACACCGGGGAGCTGTTTTTT.

The rearrangement joins TRBV5-1 to TRBJ2-2, with 9 bases identical to TRBD2. Per germline, CDR1 SGHRS and CDR2 YFSETQ. Losses at the gene ends were 0 bases for V and 4 bases for J; bases not matched to a gene: 4. This CDR3 has 16 amino acids. The CDR3 nucleotides are TGCGCCAGCAGCTTGGTTAATAGCGGGGGCACCGGGGAGCTGTTTTTT. Residues: CASSLVNSGGTGELFF.

The J gene is TRBJ1-5, the V gene TRBV2; TRBD1 matches at 8 bases. Losses at the gene ends were 6 bases for V and 9 bases for J; bases not matched to a gene: 10. From germline, CDR1 is SNHLY and CDR2 FYNNEI. The CDR3 is 14 amino acids. CDR3 loop: CASRGQGGHWPQHF. The CDR3 coding sequence is TGTGCCAGCAGAGGACAGGGCGGTCATTGGCCCCAGCATTTT.

This rearrangement joins TRBV4-1 to TRBJ2-7, with D perhaps TRBD1 (6 bases). Per germline, CDR1 MGHRA and CDR2 YSYEKL. The CDR3 has 13 amino acids. The V and J ends lost 2 bases and 5 bases respectively, with 10 bases between them. This chain's CDR3 is CASSQTGNDEQYF. The CDR3 DNA follows: TGCGCCAGCAGCCAAACAGGGAACGACGAGCAGTACTTC.

The chain combines TRBV2 with TRBJ1-5; no firm D call. This CDR3 region has 13 residues. Trimming pared 8 bases from V and 5 bases from J, leaving 13 bases between. Germline CDR1 SNHLY, CDR2 FYNNEI. CDR3 in amino acids: CASGRERDQPQHF. CDR3 coding DNA: TGTGCCAGCGGGAGAGAGCGGGATCAGCCCCAGCATTTT.

This chain links TRBV3-1 (or the pseudogene TRBV3-2) with TRBJ2-3; 14 bases line up with TRBD2. With V trimmed by 1 base and J by 4 bases, 7 bases remained unmatched. CDR3 length equals 18 residues. Germline CDR1 LGHDT, CDR2 YNNKEL (reference sequence). CDR3 amino acids: CASSQGTTSGGGADTQYF. In DNA form, the CDR3 reads TGTGCCAGCAGCCAAGGCACGACTAGCGGGGGGGGAGCAGATACGCAGTATTTT.

The J gene is TRBJ1-1, the V gene TRBV29-1; 7 bases line up with TRBD1. Germline trimming cut 5 bases from V and 3 bases from J; bases unmatched to any gene: 9. CDR3 size: 14 residues. The germline CDR1 and CDR2 sequences are SQVTM and ANQGSEA. CDR3 loop: CSVTTGARDTEAFF. Here the CDR3 DNA reads TGCAGCGTTACCACAGGGGCTAGGGACACTGAAGCTTTCTTT.

The CDR3 reads CASSLGGPRSGEQYF. CDR3 sequence (DNA): TGTGCCAGCAGCTTAGGAGGACCCCGGTCGGGGGAGCAGTACTTC. This sequence joins TRBV7-6 and TRBJ2-7; D is perhaps TRBD2 (5 bases). Trimming pared 1 base from V and 7 bases from J, leaving 17 bases between. Looked up from germline, CDR1 is SGHVS and CDR2 is FNYEAQ. The CDR3 consists of 15 residues.

The chain has TRBV19 and TRBJ2-7; tentatively, D is TRBD1 or TRBD2 (6 bases each). V was pared by 6 bases and J by 4 bases, with 13 bases between. This CDR3 region has 13 residues. CDR1 is LNHDA, CDR2 SQIVND, per germline (reference sequence). The CDR3 reads CASSGGPFYEQYF. CDR3 nucleotide sequence: TGTGCCAGTAGCGGGGGCCCCTTTTACGAGCAGTACTTC. The whole variable domain, remainder taken from reference TRBV19 and TRBJ2-7, is DGGITQSPKYLFRKEGQNVTLSCEQNLNHDAMYWYRQDPGQGLRLIYYSQIVNDFQKGDIAEGYSVSREKKESFPLTVTSAQKNPTAFYLCASSGGPFYEQYFGPGTRLTVT.

The rearrangement joins TRBV18 to TRBJ1-2, with 8 nucleotides matching TRBD1. CDR3 length: 15 amino acids. The V segment lost 3 bases and the J segment 4 bases; nucleotides outside the gene matches: 7. CDR1 is KGHSH, CDR2 LQKENI, per germline. Written as DNA, the CDR3 is TGTGCCAGCTCACCCGGACAGGGCTCTCTCTATGGCTACACCTTC. It is translated as CASSPGQGSLYGYTF.

The V gene is TRBV19, the J gene TRBJ2-7; 12 bases line up with TRBD1. The germline V gene has CDR1 LNHDA and CDR2 SQIVND (reference sequence). The CDR3 runs 14 residues. Trimming cost V 4 bases and J 9 bases; bases outside gene matches: 7. The CDR3 sequence: CASSSRDRGRGQYF. The CDR3 DNA is TGTGCCAGTAGTAGCCGGGACAGGGGGCGTGGGCAGTACTTC. Filled out from reference TRBV19 and TRBJ2-7, the complete variable domain reads DGGITQSPKYLFRKEGQNVTLSCEQNLNHDAMYWYRQDPGQGLRLIYYSQIVNDFQKGDIAEGYSVSREKKESFPLTVTSAQKNPTAFYLCASSSRDRGRGQYFGPGTRLTVT.

The chain has TRBV6-6 and TRBJ2-2, with D perhaps being TRBD1 or TRBD2 (6 bases each). This CDR3 is built from 14 residues. V was cut by 5 bases and J by 7 bases, with 14 bases left in between. The germline CDR1 and CDR2 sequences are MNHNY and SVGAGI (reference sequence). The CDR3 DNA reads as TGTGCCAGCAGTCCCCCCGGGGGCAGCGGGGAGCTGTTTTTT. Protein: CASSPPGGSGELFF.